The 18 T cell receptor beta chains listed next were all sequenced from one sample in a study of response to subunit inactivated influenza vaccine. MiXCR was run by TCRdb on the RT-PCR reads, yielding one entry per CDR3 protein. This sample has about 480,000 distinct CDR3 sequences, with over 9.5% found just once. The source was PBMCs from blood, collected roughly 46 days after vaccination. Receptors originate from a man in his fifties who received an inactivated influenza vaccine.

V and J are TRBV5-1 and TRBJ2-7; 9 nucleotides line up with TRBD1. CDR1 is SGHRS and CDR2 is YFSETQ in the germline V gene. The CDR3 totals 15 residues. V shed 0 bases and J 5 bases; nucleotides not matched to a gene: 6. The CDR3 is CASSLVPGQGHEQYF. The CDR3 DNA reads TGCGCCAGCAGCTTGGTTCCGGGACAGGGACACGAGCAGTACTTC. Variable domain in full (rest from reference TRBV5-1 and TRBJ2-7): KAGVTQTPRYLIKTRGQQVTLSCSPISGHRSVSWYQQTPGQGLQFLFEYFSETQRNKGNFPGRFSGRQFSNSRSEMNVSTLELGDSALYLCASSLVPGQGHEQYFGPGTRLTVT.

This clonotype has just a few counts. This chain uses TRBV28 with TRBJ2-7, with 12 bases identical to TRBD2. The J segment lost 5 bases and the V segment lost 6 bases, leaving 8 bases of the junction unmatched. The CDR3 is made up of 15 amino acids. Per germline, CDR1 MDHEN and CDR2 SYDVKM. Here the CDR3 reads CASRPHRLAGDEQYF. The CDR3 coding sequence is TGTGCCAGCAGACCACACAGACTAGCGGGAGACGAGCAGTACTTC.

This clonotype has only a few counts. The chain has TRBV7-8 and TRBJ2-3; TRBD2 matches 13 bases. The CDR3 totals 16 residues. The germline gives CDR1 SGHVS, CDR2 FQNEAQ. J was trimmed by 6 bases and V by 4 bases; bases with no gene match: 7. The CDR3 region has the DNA TGTGCCAGCAGCTCGACTAGCGGGGGGTTCTTGGATACGCAGTATTTT. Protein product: CASSSTSGGFLDTQYF.

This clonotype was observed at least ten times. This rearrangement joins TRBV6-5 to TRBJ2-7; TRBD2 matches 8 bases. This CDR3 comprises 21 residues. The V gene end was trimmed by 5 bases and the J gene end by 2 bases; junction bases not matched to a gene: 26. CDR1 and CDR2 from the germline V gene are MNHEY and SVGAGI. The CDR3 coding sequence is TGTGCCAGCAGTACCTTCGGGGTAGGGCTAGCGGGTTTTTCGTCCGCCTACGAGCAGTACTTC. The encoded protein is CASSTFGVGLAGFSSAYEQYF.

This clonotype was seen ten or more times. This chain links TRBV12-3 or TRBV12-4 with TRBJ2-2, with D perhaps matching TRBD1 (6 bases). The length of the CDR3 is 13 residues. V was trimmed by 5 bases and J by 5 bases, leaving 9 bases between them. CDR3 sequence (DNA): TGTGCCAGCAGTCTCAGGGGAACCGGGGAGCTGTTTTTT. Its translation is CASSLRGTGELFF.

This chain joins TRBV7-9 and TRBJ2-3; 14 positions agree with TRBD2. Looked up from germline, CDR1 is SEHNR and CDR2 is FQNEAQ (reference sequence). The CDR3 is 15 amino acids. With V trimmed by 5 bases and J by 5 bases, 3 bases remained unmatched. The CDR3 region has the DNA TGTGCCAGCAGCCGGGGACTAGCGGGGGTAGATACGCAGTATTTT. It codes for CASSRGLAGVDTQYF.

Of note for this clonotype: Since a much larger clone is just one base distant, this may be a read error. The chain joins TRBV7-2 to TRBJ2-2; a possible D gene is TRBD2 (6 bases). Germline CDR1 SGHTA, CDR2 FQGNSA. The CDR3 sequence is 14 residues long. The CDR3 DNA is TGTGCCAGCAGCTTAGCGGGGGGAACCGGGGAGCTGTCTTTT. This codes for CASSLAGGTGELSF.

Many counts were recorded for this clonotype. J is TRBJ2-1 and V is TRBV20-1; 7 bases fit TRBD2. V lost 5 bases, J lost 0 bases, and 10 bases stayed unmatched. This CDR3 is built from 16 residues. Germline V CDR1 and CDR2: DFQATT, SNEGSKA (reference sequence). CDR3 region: CSARPVLAASYNEQFF. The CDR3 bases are TGCAGTGCTCGCCCGGTTCTAGCGGCCTCCTACAATGAGCAGTTCTTC.

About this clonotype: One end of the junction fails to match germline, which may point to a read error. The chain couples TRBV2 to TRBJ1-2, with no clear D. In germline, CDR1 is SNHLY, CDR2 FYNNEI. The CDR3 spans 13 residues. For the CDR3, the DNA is TGTGCCAGCAGCGAAGCGCGGATATATGACTACACCTTC. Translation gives CASSEARIYDYTF.

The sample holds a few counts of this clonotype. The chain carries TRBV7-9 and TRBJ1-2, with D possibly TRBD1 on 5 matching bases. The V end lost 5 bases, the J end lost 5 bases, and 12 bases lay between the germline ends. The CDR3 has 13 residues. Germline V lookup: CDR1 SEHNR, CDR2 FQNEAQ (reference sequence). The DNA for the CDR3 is TGTGCCAGCAGCCACCCCGGGACGTATGGCTACACCTTC. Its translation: CASSHPGTYGYTF.

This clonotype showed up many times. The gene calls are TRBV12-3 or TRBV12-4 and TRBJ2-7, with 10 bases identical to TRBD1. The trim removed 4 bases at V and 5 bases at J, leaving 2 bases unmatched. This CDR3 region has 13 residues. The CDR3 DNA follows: TGTGCCAGCAGTTACGGGACAGGGGACGAGCAGTACTTC. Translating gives CASSYGTGDEQYF.

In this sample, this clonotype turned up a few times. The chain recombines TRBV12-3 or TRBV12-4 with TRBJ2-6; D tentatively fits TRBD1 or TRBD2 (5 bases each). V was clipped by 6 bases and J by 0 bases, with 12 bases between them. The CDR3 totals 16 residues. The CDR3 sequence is CASSPGRSSGANVLTF. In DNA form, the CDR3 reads TGTGCCAGCAGCCCGGGACGGAGCTCTGGGGCCAACGTCCTGACTTTC.

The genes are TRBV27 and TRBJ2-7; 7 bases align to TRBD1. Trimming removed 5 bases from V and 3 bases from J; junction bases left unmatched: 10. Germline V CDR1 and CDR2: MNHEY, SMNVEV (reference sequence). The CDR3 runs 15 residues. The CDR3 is CASSPPQGTYYEQYF. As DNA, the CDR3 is TGTGCCAGCAGTCCCCCACAGGGGACCTACTACGAGCAGTACTTC.

The CDR3 loop is CSVRLGLASDTQYF. Here the CDR3 DNA reads TGCAGCGTTCGTCTGGGACTAGCATCAGATACGCAGTATTTT. V and J are TRBV29-1 and TRBJ2-3; TRBD2 aligns across 9 bases. The CDR3 has 14 amino acids. The V gene end was trimmed by 5 bases and the J gene end by 4 bases; junction bases not matched to a gene: 7. Germline V lookup: CDR1 SQVTM, CDR2 ANQGSEA.

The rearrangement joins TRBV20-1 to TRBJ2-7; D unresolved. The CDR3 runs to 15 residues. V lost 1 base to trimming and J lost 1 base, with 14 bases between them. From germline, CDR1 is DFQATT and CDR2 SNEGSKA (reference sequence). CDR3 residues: CSARGASSLSYEQYF. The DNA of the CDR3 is TGCAGTGCTAGAGGGGCCAGCTCTTTATCCTACGAGCAGTACTTC.

The chain's CDR3 is CASTRDRGAYEQYF. The DNA for the CDR3 is TGTGCCAGCACCCGGGACAGGGGGGCCTACGAGCAGTACTTC. V and J are TRBV6-1 and TRBJ2-7, with 11 bases fitting TRBD1. With 7 bases clipped from V and 2 bases from J, the junction kept 4 bases outside the gene matches. The CDR3 extends over 14 amino acids. The V gene's germline CDR1 is MNHNS and CDR2 SASEGT.

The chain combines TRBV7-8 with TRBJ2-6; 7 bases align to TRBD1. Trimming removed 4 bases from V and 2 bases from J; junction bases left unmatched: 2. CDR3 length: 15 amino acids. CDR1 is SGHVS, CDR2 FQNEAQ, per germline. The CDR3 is CASSSTGPGANVLTF. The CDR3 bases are TGTGCCAGCAGCTCGACAGGGCCTGGGGCCAACGTCCTGACTTTC.

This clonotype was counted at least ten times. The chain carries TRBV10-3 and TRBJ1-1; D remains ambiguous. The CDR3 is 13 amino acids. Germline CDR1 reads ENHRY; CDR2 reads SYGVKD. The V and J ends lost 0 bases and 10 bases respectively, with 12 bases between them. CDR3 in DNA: TGTGCCATCAGTGAGTCATCTCGGGCGAGAGCTTTCTTT. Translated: CAISESSRARAFF.